This T cell receptor (beta chain) derives from a study of shared T cell receptors in the human thymus. The repertoire was sequenced with immunoSEQ multiplex PCR; TCRdb's copy has only in-frame clones and lacks some. The sample includes 500,000 to 850,000 clones, more than 70% of them seen just once. This CDR3 spans 12 amino acids. The V end lost 5 bases, the J end lost 7 bases, and 10 bases lay between the germline ends. Germline CDR1 and CDR2: MDHEN and SYDVKM. These data are also associated with another study on human thymus T cells. That paper adds: Resections obtained during corrective heart surgery supplied the thymus tissue. Related research has reported that thymic repertoires overlap highly among unrelated individuals.

The sequence derives from a boy under two years old with a congenital heart defect. The V and J genes are TRBV28 and TRBJ2-3, with a tentative D call TRBD2 (5 bases). Sequences were obtained from thymocytes. As DNA, the CDR3 is TGTGCCAGCAGTCCAGCGGAGTATACGCAGTATTTT. As protein: CASSPAEYTQYF.